Presented here are 2 T cell receptor beta chains from one specimen sequenced in a study of graft-versus-host responses after intestinal transplantation. No antigen is known for these receptors. Sequencing was performed with immunoSEQ multiplex PCR; in TCRdb, only in-frame clones are kept and a portion is missing. This sample carries about 71,000 clones, 80% to 95% of them seen once, and the ten largest clones take 1.3%. The sample consisted of unstimulated CD8+ T cells sorted from spleen or lymph node cells, taken before intestinal transplant. These receptors were obtained from a human donor who received an intestinal transplant.

This sequence joins TRBV19 and TRBJ2-7; D is possibly TRBD2 (6 bases). CDR3 size: 14 residues. Deletions cut 5 bases from V and 0 bases from J, with 11 bases between. In germline, CDR1 is LNHDA, CDR2 SQIVND (reference sequence). CDR3 residues: CASSPGRSSYEQYF. The DNA of the CDR3 is TGTGCCAGTAGTCCAGGGAGGAGCTCCTACGAGCAGTACTTC. Variable domain in full (rest from reference TRBV19 and TRBJ2-7): DGGITQSPKYLFRKEGQNVTLSCEQNLNHDAMYWYRQDPGQGLRLIYYSQIVNDFQKGDIAEGYSVSREKKESFPLTVTSAQKNPTAFYLCASSPGRSSYEQYFGPGTRLTVT.

This clone has only one observation. The rearrangement links TRBV11-2 to TRBJ2-1, with 7 bases identical to TRBD1. The V gene's germline CDR1 is SGHAT and CDR2 FQNNGV. With V trimmed by 10 bases and J by 4 bases, 10 bases remained unmatched. The CDR3 loop spans 14 amino acids. This CDR3 is CAIETGRVYNEQFF. In DNA form, the CDR3 reads TGTGCCATAGAGACAGGGCGGGTGTACAATGAGCAGTTCTTC.